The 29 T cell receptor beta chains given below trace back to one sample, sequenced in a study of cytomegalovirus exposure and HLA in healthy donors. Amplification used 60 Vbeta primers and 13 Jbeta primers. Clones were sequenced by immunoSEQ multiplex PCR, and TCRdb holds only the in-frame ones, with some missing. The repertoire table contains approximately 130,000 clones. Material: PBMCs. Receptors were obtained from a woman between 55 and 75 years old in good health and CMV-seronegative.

CDR3 DNA: TGTGCCAGCAGCCAACGCGCCGGGACAGGGGTCGGTCAGCCCCAGCATTTT. It codes for CASSQRAGTGVGQPQHF. The chain uses TRBV7-9 and TRBJ1-5; 10 bases are shared with TRBD1. In germline, CDR1 is SEHNR, CDR2 FQNEAQ (reference sequence). The CDR3 sequence is 17 residues long. With 5 bases clipped from V and 6 bases from J, the junction kept 13 bases outside the gene matches.

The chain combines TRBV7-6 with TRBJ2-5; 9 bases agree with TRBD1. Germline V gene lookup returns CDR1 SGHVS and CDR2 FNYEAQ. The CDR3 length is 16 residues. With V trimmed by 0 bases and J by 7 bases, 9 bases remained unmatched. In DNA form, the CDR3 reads TGTGCCAGCAGCTTAGCGGCTGGGACAGGGTCCGGGACCCAGTACTTC. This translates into CASSLAAGTGSGTQYF.

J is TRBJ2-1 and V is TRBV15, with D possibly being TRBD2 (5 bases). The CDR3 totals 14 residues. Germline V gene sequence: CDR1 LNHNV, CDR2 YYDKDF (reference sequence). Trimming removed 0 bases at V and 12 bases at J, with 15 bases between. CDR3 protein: CATSRDNAGEAQFF. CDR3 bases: TGTGCCACCAGCAGAGATAACGCGGGCGAAGCGCAGTTCTTC.

The CDR3 region has the DNA TGTGCCAGCAGCTTAATTGCGGGGGTAGAGCAGTACTTC. Translated, it gives CASSLIAGVEQYF. The V and J genes are TRBV7-3 and TRBJ2-7; TRBD2 aligns across 7 bases. V shed 1 base and J 7 bases; nucleotides not matched to a gene: 4. This CDR3 contains 13 residues. CDR1 and CDR2 from the germline V gene are SGHTA and FQGTGA.

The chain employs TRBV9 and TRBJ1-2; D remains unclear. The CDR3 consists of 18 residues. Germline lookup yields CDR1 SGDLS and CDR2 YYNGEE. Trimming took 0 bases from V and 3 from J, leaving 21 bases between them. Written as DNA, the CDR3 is TGTGCCAGCAGCGTAGAGGGCAACCGGTGGGGAGTGGACTATGGCTACACCTTC. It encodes CASSVEGNRWGVDYGYTF.

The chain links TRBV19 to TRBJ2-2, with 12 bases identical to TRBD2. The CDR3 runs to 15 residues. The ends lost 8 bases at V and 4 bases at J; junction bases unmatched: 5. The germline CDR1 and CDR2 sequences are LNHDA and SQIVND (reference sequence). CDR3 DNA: TGTGCCAGTTCGGCACTAGCGGGAGGCACCGGGGAGCTGTTTTTT. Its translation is CASSALAGGTGELFF.

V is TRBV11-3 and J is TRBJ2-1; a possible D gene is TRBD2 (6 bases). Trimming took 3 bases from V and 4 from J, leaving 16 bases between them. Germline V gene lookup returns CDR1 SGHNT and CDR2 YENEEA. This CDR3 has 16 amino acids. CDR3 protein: CASSFSGSGPYNEQFF. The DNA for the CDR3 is TGTGCCAGCAGCTTTAGTGGGAGCGGGCCTTACAATGAGCAGTTCTTC.

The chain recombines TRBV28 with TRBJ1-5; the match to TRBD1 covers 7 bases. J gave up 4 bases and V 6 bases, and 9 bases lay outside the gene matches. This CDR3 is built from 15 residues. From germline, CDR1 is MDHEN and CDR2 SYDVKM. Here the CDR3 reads CASRVQGSRNQPQHF. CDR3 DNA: TGTGCCAGCAGGGTACAGGGGTCAAGGAATCAGCCCCAGCATTTT. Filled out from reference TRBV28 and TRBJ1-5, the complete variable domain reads DVKVTQSSRYLVKRTGEKVFLECVQDMDHENMFWYRQDPGLGLRLIYFSYDVKMKEKGDIPEGYSVSREKKERFSLILESASTNQTSMYLCASRVQGSRNQPQHFGDGTRLSIL.

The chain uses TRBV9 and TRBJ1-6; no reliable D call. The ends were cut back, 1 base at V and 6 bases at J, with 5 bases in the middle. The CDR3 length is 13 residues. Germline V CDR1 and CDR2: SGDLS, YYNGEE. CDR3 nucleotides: TGTGCCAGCAGCGTAAACACTAATTCACCCCTCCACTTT. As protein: CASSVNTNSPLHF.

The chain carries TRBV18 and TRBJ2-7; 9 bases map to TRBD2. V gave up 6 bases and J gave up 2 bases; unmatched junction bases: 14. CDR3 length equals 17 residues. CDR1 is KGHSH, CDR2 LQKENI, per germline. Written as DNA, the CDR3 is TGTGCCAGCTCCGGGGGTTCTAGCGGGATTGTCGCCTACGAGCAGTACTTC. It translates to CASSGGSSGIVAYEQYF.

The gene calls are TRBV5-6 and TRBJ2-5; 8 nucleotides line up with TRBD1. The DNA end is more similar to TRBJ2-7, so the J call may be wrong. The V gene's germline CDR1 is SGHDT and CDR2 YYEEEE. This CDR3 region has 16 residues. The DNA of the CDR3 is TGTGCCAGCAGCTTGGTAGGGACAGGTCTTATCTACGAGCAGTACTTC. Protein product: CASSLVGTGLIYEQYF.

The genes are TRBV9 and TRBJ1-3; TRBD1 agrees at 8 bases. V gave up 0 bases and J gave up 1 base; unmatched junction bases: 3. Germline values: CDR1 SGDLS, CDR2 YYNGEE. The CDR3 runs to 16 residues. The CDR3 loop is CASSVGQGQSGNTIYF. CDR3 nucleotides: TGTGCCAGCAGCGTAGGACAGGGGCAATCTGGAAACACCATATATTTT.

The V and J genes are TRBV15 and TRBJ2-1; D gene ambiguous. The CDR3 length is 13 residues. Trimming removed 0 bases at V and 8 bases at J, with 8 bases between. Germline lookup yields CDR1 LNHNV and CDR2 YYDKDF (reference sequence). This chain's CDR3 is CATSRDLVDEQFF. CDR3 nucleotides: TGTGCCACCAGCAGAGATTTAGTCGATGAGCAGTTCTTC.

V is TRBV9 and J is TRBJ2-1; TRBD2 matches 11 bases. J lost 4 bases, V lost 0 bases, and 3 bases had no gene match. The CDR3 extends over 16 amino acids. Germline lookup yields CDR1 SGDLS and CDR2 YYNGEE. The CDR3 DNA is TGTGCCAGCAGCGTAGCGGGGACTAGCGGTTACAATGAGCAGTTCTTC. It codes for CASSVAGTSGYNEQFF.

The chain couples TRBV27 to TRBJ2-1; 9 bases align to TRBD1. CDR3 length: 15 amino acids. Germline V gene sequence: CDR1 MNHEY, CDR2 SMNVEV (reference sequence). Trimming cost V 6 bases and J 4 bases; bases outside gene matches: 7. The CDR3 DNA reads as TGTGCCAGCAGCCCACAGGGGGCGCGGTACAATGAGCAGTTCTTC. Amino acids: CASSPQGARYNEQFF.

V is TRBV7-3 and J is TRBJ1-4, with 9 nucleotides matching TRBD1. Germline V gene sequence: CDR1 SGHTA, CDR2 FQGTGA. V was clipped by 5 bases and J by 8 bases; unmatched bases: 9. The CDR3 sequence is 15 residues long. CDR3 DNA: TGTGCCAGCAGCCAGGGGGGACAGGGTGACGAAAAACTGTTTTTT. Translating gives CASSQGGQGDEKLFF.

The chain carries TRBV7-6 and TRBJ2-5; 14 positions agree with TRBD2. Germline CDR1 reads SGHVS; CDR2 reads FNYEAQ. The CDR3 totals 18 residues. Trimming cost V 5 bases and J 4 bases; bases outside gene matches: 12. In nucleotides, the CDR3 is TGTGCCAGCAGCGTCGGGACTAGCGGGAGCTCCGCGGGAGAGACCCAGTACTTC. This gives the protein CASSVGTSGSSAGETQYF.

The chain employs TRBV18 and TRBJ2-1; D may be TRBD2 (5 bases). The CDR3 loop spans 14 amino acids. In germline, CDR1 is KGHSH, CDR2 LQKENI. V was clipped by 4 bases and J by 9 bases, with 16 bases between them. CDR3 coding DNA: TGTGCCAGCTCACGGGGTATCCCGCGGGCTGAGCAGTTCTTC. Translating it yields CASSRGIPRAEQFF.

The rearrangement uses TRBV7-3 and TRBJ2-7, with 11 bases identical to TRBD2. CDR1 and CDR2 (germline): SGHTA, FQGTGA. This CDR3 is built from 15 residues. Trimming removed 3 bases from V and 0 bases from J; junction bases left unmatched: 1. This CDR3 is CASSFGTSGSYEQYF. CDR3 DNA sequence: TGTGCCAGCAGCTTCGGGACTAGCGGCTCCTACGAGCAGTACTTC.

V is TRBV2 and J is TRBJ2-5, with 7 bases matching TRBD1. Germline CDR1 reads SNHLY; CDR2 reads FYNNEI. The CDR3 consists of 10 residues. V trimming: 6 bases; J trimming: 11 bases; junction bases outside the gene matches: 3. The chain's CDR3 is CASRGQFQYF. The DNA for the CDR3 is TGTGCCAGCAGGGGACAGTTTCAGTACTTC.

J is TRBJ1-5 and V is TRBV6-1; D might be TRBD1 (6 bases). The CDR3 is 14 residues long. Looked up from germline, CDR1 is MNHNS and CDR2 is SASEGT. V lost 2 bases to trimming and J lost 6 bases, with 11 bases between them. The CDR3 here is CASSEKGGTQPQHF. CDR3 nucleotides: TGTGCCAGCAGTGAAAAGGGGGGGACTCAGCCCCAGCATTTT.

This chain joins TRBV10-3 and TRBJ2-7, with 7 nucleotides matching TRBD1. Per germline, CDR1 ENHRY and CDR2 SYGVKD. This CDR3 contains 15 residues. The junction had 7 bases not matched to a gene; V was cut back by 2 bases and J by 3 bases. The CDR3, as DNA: TGTGCCATCAGTGAGCAGGGACAGACAGGCTACGAGCAGTACTTC. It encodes CAISEQGQTGYEQYF.

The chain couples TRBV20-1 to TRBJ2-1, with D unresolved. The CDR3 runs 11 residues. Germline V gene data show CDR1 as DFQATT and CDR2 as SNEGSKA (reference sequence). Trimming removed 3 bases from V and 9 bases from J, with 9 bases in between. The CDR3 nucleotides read TGCAGTGCTAGCAGGCGAGCTGAGCAGTTCTTC. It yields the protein CSASRRAEQFF.

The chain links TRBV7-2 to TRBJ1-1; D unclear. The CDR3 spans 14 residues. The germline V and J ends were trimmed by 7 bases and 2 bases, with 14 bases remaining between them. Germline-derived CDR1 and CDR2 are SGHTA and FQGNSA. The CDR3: CASKPPMSNTEAFF. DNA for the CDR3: TGTGCCAGCAAGCCCCCAATGAGCAACACTGAAGCTTTCTTT.

The CDR3: CASSYPRGPGVDTQYF. The DNA of the CDR3 is TGCGCCAGCAGCTATCCTCGGGGCCCGGGGGTTGATACGCAGTATTTT. The chain couples TRBV5-1 to TRBJ2-3; the D gene is possibly TRBD2 (6 bases). CDR3 length: 16 amino acids. The germline V and J ends were trimmed by 3 bases and 6 bases, with 20 bases remaining between them. The germline gives CDR1 SGHRS, CDR2 YFSETQ.

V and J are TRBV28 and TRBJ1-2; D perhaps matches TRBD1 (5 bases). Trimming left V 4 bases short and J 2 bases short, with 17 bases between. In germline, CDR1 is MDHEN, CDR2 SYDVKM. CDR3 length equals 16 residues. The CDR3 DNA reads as TGTGCCAGCAGTTCCCAGGGCAGAGGTAGCAACTATGGCTACACCTTC. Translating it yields CASSSQGRGSNYGYTF.

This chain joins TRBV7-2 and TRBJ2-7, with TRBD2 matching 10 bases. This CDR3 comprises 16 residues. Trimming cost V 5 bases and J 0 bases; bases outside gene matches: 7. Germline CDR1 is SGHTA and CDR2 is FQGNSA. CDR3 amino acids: CASSRTSGTSSYEQYF. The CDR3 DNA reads TGTGCCAGCAGCCGAACTAGCGGGACAAGCTCCTACGAGCAGTACTTC.

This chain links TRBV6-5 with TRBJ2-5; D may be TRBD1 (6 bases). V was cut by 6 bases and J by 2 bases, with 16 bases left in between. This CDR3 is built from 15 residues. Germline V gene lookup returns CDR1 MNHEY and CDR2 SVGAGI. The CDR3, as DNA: TGTGCCAGCAGCCCCCGATGGGGGCCACAAGAGACCCAGTACTTC. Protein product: CASSPRWGPQETQYF.

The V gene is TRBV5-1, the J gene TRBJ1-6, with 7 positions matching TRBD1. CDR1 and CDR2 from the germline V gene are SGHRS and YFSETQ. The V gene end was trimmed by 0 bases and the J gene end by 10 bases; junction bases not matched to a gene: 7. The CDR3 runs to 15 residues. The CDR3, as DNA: TGCGCCAGCAGCTTGGGACAGGGTGCGAACTCACCCCTCCACTTT. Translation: CASSLGQGANSPLHF.